A selection of T cell receptor beta chains follows, all from one sample in a study of blood T cell repertoires in COVID-19. Libraries were prepared by immunoSEQ multiplex PCR; TCRdb keeps only in-frame clonotypes and omits some of them. The sample lists 110,000 or so clones, about 85% occurring once. Sequenced material: peripheral blood. The receptor set was obtained from a man aged 35 to 55 with acute or convalescent COVID-19. The CDR3 runs from the conserved cysteine through the conserved F or W. The order of the fields is J gene, V gene, D gene, clone size, CDR3 DNA, CDR3 protein. The D gene is left open where the match is weak. Size is stated for part of the rows, as once, few or many counts, or as a class when the clone is expanded.

j_gene: TRBJ1-3; v_gene: TRBV2; d_gene: TRBD1; abundance: -; CDR3nt: TGTGCCAGCAGTCAGGGGGTTTCTGGAAACACCATATATTTT; CDR3aa: CASSQGVSGNTIYF
j_gene: TRBJ2-3; v_gene: TRBV30; d_gene: TRBD1; abundance: -; CDR3nt: TGTGCCTGGACGGGACAGGGGTTCTACGATACGCAGTATTTT; CDR3aa: CAWTGQGFYDTQYF
j_gene: TRBJ1-2; v_gene: TRBV30; d_gene: -; abundance: -; CDR3nt: TGTGCCTGGAGTGTAGCCTATGGCTACACCTTC; CDR3aa: CAWSVAYGYTF
j_gene: TRBJ2-1; v_gene: TRBV4-1; d_gene: TRBD1; abundance: -; CDR3nt: TGCGCCAGCAGCCAACCTACAGGGGGCCAACTGCACAATGAGCAGTTCTTC; CDR3aa: CASSQPTGGQLHNEQFF
j_gene: TRBJ2-3; v_gene: TRBV30; d_gene: TRBD2; abundance: -; CDR3nt: TGTGCCTGGAGTGTCCTTTTCGGGACTAGCGTAGATACGCAGTATTTT; CDR3aa: CAWSVLFGTSVDTQYF
j_gene: TRBJ1-1; v_gene: TRBV3-1/TRBV3-2; d_gene: -; abundance: -; CDR3nt: TGTGCCAGCAGCGACAGGAACACTGAAGCTTTCTTT; CDR3aa: CASSDRNTEAFF
j_gene: TRBJ1-1; v_gene: TRBV9; d_gene: -; abundance: -; CDR3nt: TGTGCCAGCAGCCCCAGGGTAAACACTGAAGCTTTCTTT; CDR3aa: CASSPRVNTEAFF
j_gene: TRBJ2-7; v_gene: TRBV2; d_gene: TRBD1; abundance: -; CDR3nt: TGTGCCAGCAGGGAGGACAGGGGGCCGTGGGAGCAGTACTTC; CDR3aa: CASREDRGPWEQYF
j_gene: TRBJ2-3; v_gene: TRBV27; d_gene: TRBD2; abundance: -; CDR3nt: TGTGCCAGCAGCTCCGGGACTAGCGATATAGATACGCAGTATTTT; CDR3aa: CASSSGTSDIDTQYF
j_gene: TRBJ1-2; v_gene: TRBV6-6; d_gene: -; abundance: -; CDR3nt: TGTGCCAGCAAACAGGGTGAGAGAGTTTTTGATGGCTACACCTTC; CDR3aa: CASKQGERVFDGYTF
j_gene: TRBJ2-7; v_gene: TRBV2; d_gene: -; abundance: -; CDR3nt: TGTGCCAGCAGAGCAGGGGCGGACTACGAGCAGTACTTC; CDR3aa: CASRAGADYEQYF
j_gene: TRBJ2-1; v_gene: TRBV6-2/TRBV6-3; d_gene: TRBD2; abundance: once; CDR3nt: TGTGCCAGCAGTTACCCGACTAGCGGGGGGGCCCACTACAATGAGCAGTTCTTC; CDR3aa: CASSYPTSGGAHYNEQFF
j_gene: TRBJ1-4; v_gene: TRBV27; d_gene: -; abundance: -; CDR3nt: TGTGCCAGCGCCGGGGGGGTCGGAACTAATGAAAAACTGTTTTTT; CDR3aa: CASAGGVGTNEKLFF
j_gene: TRBJ2-1; v_gene: TRBV6-1; d_gene: -; abundance: -; CDR3nt: TGTGCCAGCAGTGAAAACCAACTAGCGAGGGGGGCCGATGAGCAGTTCTTC; CDR3aa: CASSENQLARGADEQFF
j_gene: TRBJ2-7; v_gene: TRBV5-6; d_gene: TRBD1; abundance: -; CDR3nt: TGTGCCAGCACCCTGGGGACAGGGGTCTACGAGCAGTACTTC; CDR3aa: CASTLGTGVYEQYF
j_gene: TRBJ2-7; v_gene: TRBV5-6; d_gene: -; abundance: -; CDR3nt: TGTGCCAGCAGCCAGGCCTACGAGCAGTACTTC; CDR3aa: CASSQAYEQYF
j_gene: TRBJ2-5; v_gene: TRBV2; d_gene: TRBD2; abundance: -; CDR3nt: TGTGCCAGCAGGACTAGCGGGGGCCCGAGGTCTGAGACCCAGTACTTC; CDR3aa: CASRTSGGPRSETQYF
j_gene: TRBJ1-2; v_gene: TRBV11-2; d_gene: TRBD1; abundance: -; CDR3nt: TGTGCCAGCAGCCGGACCGGGGGGACAGGGGTCACTGCCTATGGCTACACCTTC; CDR3aa: CASSRTGGTGVTAYGYTF
j_gene: TRBJ1-1; v_gene: TRBV2; d_gene: -; abundance: -; CDR3nt: TGTGCCAGCAGTGAGGGACTCTTGGGGGGTGAAGCTTTCTTT; CDR3aa: CASSEGLLGGEAFF
j_gene: TRBJ1-2; v_gene: TRBV2; d_gene: TRBD1; abundance: once; CDR3nt: TGTGCCAGCAGTGGGACAGGGGTCCGCGGCTACACCTTC; CDR3aa: CASSGTGVRGYTF
j_gene: TRBJ2-3; v_gene: TRBV18; d_gene: TRBD1; abundance: -; CDR3nt: TGTGCCAGCTCCCCGAACAGGGGCAGGACAGATACGCAGTATTTT; CDR3aa: CASSPNRGRTDTQYF
j_gene: TRBJ1-2; v_gene: TRBV10-3; d_gene: TRBD1; abundance: -; CDR3nt: TGTGCCATCAGTGGGGGACAGGGAATTCGAGACTATGGCTACACCTTC; CDR3aa: CAISGGQGIRDYGYTF
j_gene: TRBJ2-7; v_gene: TRBV7-9; d_gene: -; abundance: -; CDR3nt: TGTGCCAGCAGCCTAGACTTCAACAGGAGCTCCTACGAGCAGTACTTC; CDR3aa: CASSLDFNRSSYEQYF
j_gene: TRBJ2-1; v_gene: TRBV5-4; d_gene: TRBD1; abundance: once; CDR3nt: TGTGCCAGCAGCGGGACAGAACAGCAGCAGTTCTTC; CDR3aa: CASSGTEQQQFF
j_gene: TRBJ2-6; v_gene: TRBV29-1; d_gene: -; abundance: -; CDR3nt: TGCAGCGCCGACAAATCGGGACACCTCTCTGGGGCCAACGTCCTGACTTTC; CDR3aa: CSADKSGHLSGANVLTF
j_gene: TRBJ2-7; v_gene: TRBV6-6; d_gene: -; abundance: -; CDR3nt: TGTGCCAGCAGTTACTTCGGGGGATCGGAGTACGAGCAGTACTTC; CDR3aa: CASSYFGGSEYEQYF
j_gene: TRBJ2-7; v_gene: TRBV6-6; d_gene: -; abundance: -; CDR3nt: TGTGCCAGCAGGCAGGGGGACTTGTCCTACGAGCAGTACTTC; CDR3aa: CASRQGDLSYEQYF
j_gene: TRBJ2-3; v_gene: TRBV5-1; d_gene: -; abundance: -; CDR3nt: TGCGCCAGCAGCTTGGACACCGCCGGGGATACGCAGTATTTT; CDR3aa: CASSLDTAGDTQYF
j_gene: TRBJ2-7; v_gene: TRBV10-3; d_gene: -; abundance: -; CDR3nt: TGTGCCATCGGAGATCCTCAACCCTACGAGCAGTACTTC; CDR3aa: CAIGDPQPYEQYF
j_gene: TRBJ2-7; v_gene: TRBV6-1; d_gene: TRBD1; abundance: few; CDR3nt: TGTGCCAGCAGCGAAGGACAGGCCACCTACGAGCAGTACTTC; CDR3aa: CASSEGQATYEQYF
j_gene: TRBJ2-6; v_gene: TRBV3-1/TRBV3-2; d_gene: -; abundance: -; CDR3nt: TGTGCCAGCAGCCAATTCGTGGAGGTCTCTGGGGCCAACGTCCTGACTTTC; CDR3aa: CASSQFVEVSGANVLTF
j_gene: TRBJ2-5; v_gene: TRBV6-5; d_gene: -; abundance: -; CDR3nt: TGTGCCAGCAGCTCAGGATTCCGGGAGACCCAGTACTTC; CDR3aa: CASSSGFRETQYF
j_gene: TRBJ2-5; v_gene: TRBV9; d_gene: TRBD1; abundance: -; CDR3nt: TGTGCCAGCAGCGTAGCACAGGGGCCTGAGACCCAGTACTTC; CDR3aa: CASSVAQGPETQYF
j_gene: TRBJ1-2; v_gene: TRBV7-2; d_gene: TRBD1; abundance: -; CDR3nt: TGTGCCAGCGGGGACAGACAAGGCTATGGCTACACCTTC; CDR3aa: CASGDRQGYGYTF
j_gene: TRBJ2-6; v_gene: TRBV5-4; d_gene: -; abundance: -; CDR3nt: TGTGCCAGCAGCTTGGCGGGCTCTGGGGCCAACGTCCTGACTTTC; CDR3aa: CASSLAGSGANVLTF
j_gene: TRBJ2-3; v_gene: TRBV7-9; d_gene: -; abundance: -; CDR3nt: TGTGCCAGCAGCTTAGAACAGGGAGATACGCAGTATTTT; CDR3aa: CASSLEQGDTQYF
j_gene: TRBJ2-1; v_gene: TRBV29-1; d_gene: TRBD1; abundance: -; CDR3nt: TGCAGCGTTGGGGGACAGGGTGTTTCCTACAATGAGCAGTTCTTC; CDR3aa: CSVGGQGVSYNEQFF
j_gene: TRBJ2-3; v_gene: TRBV4-2; d_gene: -; abundance: -; CDR3nt: TGTGCCAGCAGCCAAGCGGGAGCCTCCACAGATACGCAGTATTTT; CDR3aa: CASSQAGASTDTQYF
j_gene: TRBJ2-2; v_gene: TRBV4-1; d_gene: -; abundance: -; CDR3nt: TGCGCCAGCAGCAAAAGAGAGGGGGCCGGGGAGCTGTTTTTT; CDR3aa: CASSKREGAGELFF
j_gene: TRBJ2-5; v_gene: TRBV7-2; d_gene: TRBD1; abundance: -; CDR3nt: TGTGCCAGCAGCCAACAGGGGGCGGGAAAGACCCAGTACTTC; CDR3aa: CASSQQGAGKTQYF
j_gene: TRBJ2-1; v_gene: TRBV20-1; d_gene: TRBD2; abundance: -; CDR3nt: TGCAGTGCTAGTACGGGCCTACTAGCGGGGGGGCCTAGGGATGAGCAGTTCTTC; CDR3aa: CSASTGLLAGGPRDEQFF
j_gene: TRBJ2-3; v_gene: TRBV2; d_gene: TRBD1; abundance: -; CDR3nt: TGTGCCAGCAGTGAACTACAGGGGGTTGGAGATACGCAGTATTTT; CDR3aa: CASSELQGVGDTQYF
j_gene: TRBJ1-1; v_gene: TRBV9; d_gene: -; abundance: -; CDR3nt: TGTGCCAGCAGCGACACCGCCCAGGGTGTACTCCTGAACACTGAAGCTTTCTTT; CDR3aa: CASSDTAQGVLLNTEAFF